This T cell receptor (beta chain) was recorded in a study of cytomegalovirus exposure and HLA in healthy donors. On the study more broadly: Of fewer than 450 genotyped donors, more than 70% clustered with self-reported Caucasian donors.

On this clone itself: Antigen specificity is unknown.

A multiplex PCR was run with 60 Vbeta primers and 13 Jbeta primers. Clones were read by immunoSEQ multiplex PCR, and TCRdb kept only the in-frame ones, dropping some. The sample shows some 69,000 clones, 70% to 85% of them seen only once. Germline V lookup: CDR1 SGDLS, CDR2 YYNGEE. This CDR3 is built from 14 residues. Trimming removed 4 bases from V and 6 bases from J, with 13 bases in between. General observations from the study: An analysis was carried out later, and it reportedly showed fewer N-insertions in an Asian-associated ancestry cluster than the 666-donor mean. Per a later analysis, roughly 17,000 TCR beta sequences showed association with HLA alleles at 0.05 false discovery rate. Segments of the TCR beta V type were, in most cases, productive about 87% or about 30% of the time in an earlier analysis.

The V and J genes are TRBV9 and TRBJ1-4, with a possible D match to TRBD1 (5 bases). The origin of this receptor is a woman in her 30s in good health and CMV-seronegative. The sequenced material came from PBMCs. The CDR3 loop is CASSFGTGDEKLFF. Here the CDR3 DNA reads TGTGCCAGCAGCTTCGGGACGGGAGATGAAAAACTGTTTTTT.